The T cell receptor beta chain described here comes from a study of human T cells and chemical hapten exposure. Whole-study context: The patients were mostly female; they had alopecia areata, totalis or universalis. The study's findings and limits: No change in TCRs above 1 in 1000 frequency was produced by DPC sensitization.

This clonotype was counted many times. What it recognizes is unknown. Time point in this sample: patch test 1, 2 weeks after DPC sensitization. As to treatment: therapeutic diphenylcyclopropenone sensitization with weekly scalp DPC. Extraction yielded total RNA from whole blood (unfractionated). Blood sampling occurred before each patch-test application. Germline CDR1 is MNHNS and CDR2 is SASEGT. The CDR3 extends over 12 amino acids. The germline V and J ends were trimmed by 7 bases and 4 bases, with 10 bases remaining between them. Each CDR3 protein gets one entry after TCRdb re-called the RACE reads with MiXCR. Seen here are around 44,000 distinct CDR3 sequences, 4% observed once, and the top ten hold around 26%.

The rearrangement uses TRBV6-1 and TRBJ1-2; D gene uncertain. Sequenced material: whole blood, taken in connection with sensitization to the hapten diphenylcyclopropenone (DPC). This TCR derives from a middle-aged man with alopecia areata. Some clones in this sample may be carry-over from other donors' samples. The CDR3 reads CASNGDSYGYTF. The CDR3, as DNA: TGTGCCAGCAACGGGGATAGCTATGGCTACACCTTC.